This TCR beta chain appears in the sequencing data of a study of control samples from healthy donors and cancer patients. This CDR3 is built from 11 residues. CDR1 is SEHNR, CDR2 FQNEAQ, per germline (reference sequence). V was pared by 5 bases and J by 8 bases, with 7 bases between. Sequenced by immunoSEQ multiplex PCR; TCRdb stores in-frame clones only, minus some. Of about 220,000 clones in the sample, roughly 94% were seen once. This clonotype was obtained from a man aged 50 to 59 in good health. Sequencing was performed on blood. J is TRBJ2-1 and V is TRBV7-9, with a tentative D call TRBD2 (6 bases). The DNA for the CDR3 is TGTGCCAGCAGCCCGGGGGATGAGCAGTTCTTC. This codes for CASSPGDEQFF.